This T cell receptor beta chain is drawn from a study of spatial heterogeneity in lung cancer. Overall study: The average appearance count of each unique TCR and UMI combination in raw reads was more than nine.

Time point meaning: sample taken at primary tumor resection. Whole RNA obtained from tumor, nontumor lung or frozen PBMC underwent sequencing without sorting. A total of approximately 75 untreated early-stage non-small cell lung cancer patients served as donors. This CDR3 spans 16 amino acids. This clonotype showed up just a few times. TCRdb reprocessed the 5' RACE reads via MiXCR and lists one record per CDR3 protein. The data show more than 3,500 distinct CDR3 sequences, over 9% seen once. The starting material was PBMCs, obtained at surgery. The gene calls are TRBV21-1 and TRBJ2-7; the table's TRBD1 call for D was not verified on the DNA. TRBV21-1 is deemed a pseudogene. This TCR was sampled from a male donor with early-stage non-small cell lung cancer. The CDR3: CASSKEGGNSSYEQYF. The CDR3 DNA reads TGTGCCAGCAGCAAGGAAGGGGGTAATAGCTCCTACGAGCAGTACTTC.